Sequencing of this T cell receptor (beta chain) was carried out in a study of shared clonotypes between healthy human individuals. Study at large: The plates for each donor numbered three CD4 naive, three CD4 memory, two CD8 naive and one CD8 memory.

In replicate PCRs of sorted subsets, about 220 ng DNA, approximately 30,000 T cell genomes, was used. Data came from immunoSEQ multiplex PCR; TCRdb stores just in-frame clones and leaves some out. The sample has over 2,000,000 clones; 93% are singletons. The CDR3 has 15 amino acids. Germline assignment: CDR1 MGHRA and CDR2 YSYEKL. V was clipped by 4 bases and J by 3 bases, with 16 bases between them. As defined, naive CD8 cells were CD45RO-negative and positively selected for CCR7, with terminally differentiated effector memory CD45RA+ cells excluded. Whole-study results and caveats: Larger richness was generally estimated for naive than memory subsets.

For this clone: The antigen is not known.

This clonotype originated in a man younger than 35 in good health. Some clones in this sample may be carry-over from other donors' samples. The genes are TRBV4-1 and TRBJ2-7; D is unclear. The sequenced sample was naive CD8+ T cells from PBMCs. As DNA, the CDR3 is TGCGCCAGCAGCCCCAGTGGGAAAGGTTACTACGAGCAGTACTTC. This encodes CASSPSGKGYYEQYF.